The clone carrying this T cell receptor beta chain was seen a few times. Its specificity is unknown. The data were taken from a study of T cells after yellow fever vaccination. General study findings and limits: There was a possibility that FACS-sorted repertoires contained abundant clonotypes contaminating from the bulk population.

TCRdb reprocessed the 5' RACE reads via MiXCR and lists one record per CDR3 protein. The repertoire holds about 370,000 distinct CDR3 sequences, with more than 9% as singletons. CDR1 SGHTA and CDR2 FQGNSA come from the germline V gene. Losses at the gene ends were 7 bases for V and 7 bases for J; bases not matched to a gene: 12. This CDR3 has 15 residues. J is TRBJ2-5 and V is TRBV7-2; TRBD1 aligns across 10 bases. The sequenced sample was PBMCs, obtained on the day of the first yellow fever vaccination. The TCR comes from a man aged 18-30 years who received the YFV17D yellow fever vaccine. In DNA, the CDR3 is TGTGCCAGCACCGCGACAGGGGGCACTGGTCGGACCCAGTACTTC. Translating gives CASTATGGTGRTQYF.